This T cell receptor (beta chain) originates from a study of blood T cell repertoires in COVID-19. Study-level background: COVID-19 samples from acute and convalescent phases originated in the United States, Italy and Spain. From T cells, B-cell-depleted T cells, or PBMCs came the material, which was cDNA or gDNA.

Original data processing: Amplifying reference gene primers gave estimates of nucleated cell counts. Sequencing was performed with immunoSEQ multiplex PCR; in TCRdb, only in-frame clones are kept and a portion is missing. V and J calls plus clone size are reproduced from that table; the DNA served to infer D and trimming. The profile shows over 80,000 clones, 86% of them singletons. Germline CDR1 and CDR2: SQVTM and ANQGSEA. The trim removed 7 bases at V and 6 bases at J, leaving 5 bases unmatched. The CDR3 extends over 12 amino acids. This chain links TRBV29-1 with TRBJ2-7; 11 bases map to TRBD1. The sequenced sample consisted of peripheral blood. This clonotype originated in a man aged 45-60 years with acute or convalescent COVID-19. CDR3 nucleotide sequence: TGCAGCGCGGACAGGGGGCCAGGCGAGCAGTACTTC. Its protein product is CSADRGPGEQYF.